This T cell receptor (beta chain) was profiled in a study of siplizumab effects on memory and regulatory T cells. This clone was detected once. The antigen is undetermined. Findings and caveats of the study: Proliferating Tregs' suppressive function in siplizumab cultures went unconfirmed. Proliferating CD4+ or CD8+ clones, roughly 75-95% of them, lacked an assignable naive or memory phenotype. The diversity of naive T cells seemed greater than that of memory cells, and their alloresponse contribution seemed major.

Assays captured around 92,000 TCR templates per sample. This table comes from immunoSEQ multiplex PCR, and its TCRdb copy is limited to in-frame clones, with some not included. This sample has 90,000 to 150,000 clones, with 90% to 95% found just once. The material sequenced was non-Treg CD4+ T cells sorted from blood. This receptor was taken from a human donor in good health.

CDR3 DNA sequence: TGTGCCAGCAGTTCCGACAGGGGGGTCACAGATACGCAGTATTTT. This translates into CASSSDRGVTDTQYF. V gene TRBV6-6 combines with J gene TRBJ2-3; 9 bases map to TRBD1. J was trimmed by 2 bases and V by 4 bases; bases with no gene match: 4. CDR1 is MNHNY and CDR2 is SVGAGI in the germline V gene (reference sequence). The CDR3 totals 15 residues.